The source of this T cell receptor beta chain is a study of OX40 agonist ivuxolimab in advanced cancers. Overall study: Three patients, one with hepatocellular carcinoma and two with cutaneous melanoma, achieved partial responses.

The table came from immunoSEQ multiplex PCR; TCRdb's copy has only in-frame clones and leaves some out. Among tens of thousands of clones, around 93% were seen once, and the ten largest hold 13%. V lost 4 bases and J lost 6, with 19 bases in between. Germline V CDR1 and CDR2: SGDLS, YYNGEE. The CDR3 covers 15 residues. This receptor was identified in an adult with an advanced solid tumor such as melanoma, head and neck, liver or kidney cancer. Specimen: CD4+ or CD8+ T cells sorted from blood, collected in a trial of the OX40 agonist ivuxolimab. The rearrangement joins TRBV9 to TRBJ1-2; the D gene is possibly TRBD1 (5 bases). The CDR3, as DNA: TGTGCCAGCAGCTCTTATATCGGGGGTCGGGATGGCTACACCTTC. Translating it yields CASSSYIGGRDGYTF. The whole variable domain, remainder taken from reference TRBV9 and TRBJ1-2, is DSGVTQTPKHLITATGQRVTLRCSPRSGDLSVYWYQQSLDQGLQFLIQYYNGEERAKGNILERFSAQQFPDLHSELNLSSLELGDSALYFCASSSYIGGRDGYTFGSGTRLTVV.